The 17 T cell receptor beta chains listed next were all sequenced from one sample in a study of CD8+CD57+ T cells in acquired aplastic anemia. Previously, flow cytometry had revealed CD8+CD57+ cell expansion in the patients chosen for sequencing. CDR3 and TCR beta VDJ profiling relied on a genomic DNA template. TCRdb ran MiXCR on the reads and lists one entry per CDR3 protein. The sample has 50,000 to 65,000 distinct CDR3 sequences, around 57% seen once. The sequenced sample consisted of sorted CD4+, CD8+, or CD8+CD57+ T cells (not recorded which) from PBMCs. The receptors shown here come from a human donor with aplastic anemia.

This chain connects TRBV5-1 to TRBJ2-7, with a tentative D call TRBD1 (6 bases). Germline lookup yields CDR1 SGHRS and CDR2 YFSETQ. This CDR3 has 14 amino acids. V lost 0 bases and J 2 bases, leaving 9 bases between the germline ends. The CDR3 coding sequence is TGCGCCAGCAGCTTGGCTTCAGGGGCCTACGAGCAGTACGTC. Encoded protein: CASSLASGAYEQYV.

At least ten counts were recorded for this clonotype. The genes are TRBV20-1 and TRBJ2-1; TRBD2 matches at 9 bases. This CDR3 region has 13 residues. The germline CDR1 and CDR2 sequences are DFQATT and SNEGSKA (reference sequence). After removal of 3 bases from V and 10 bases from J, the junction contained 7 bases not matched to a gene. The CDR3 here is CSARGGGAYEQFF. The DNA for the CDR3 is TGCAGTGCTAGGGGCGGGGGGGCGTACGAGCAGTTCTTC.

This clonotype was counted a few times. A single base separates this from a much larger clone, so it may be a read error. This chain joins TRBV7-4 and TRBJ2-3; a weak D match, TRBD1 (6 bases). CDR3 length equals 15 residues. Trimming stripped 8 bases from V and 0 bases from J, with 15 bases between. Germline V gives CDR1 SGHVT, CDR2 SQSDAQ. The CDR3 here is CASGPGQSSTDTQYF. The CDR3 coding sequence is TGTGCCAGCGGCCCTGGACAGAGTAGCACAGATACGCAGTATTTT.

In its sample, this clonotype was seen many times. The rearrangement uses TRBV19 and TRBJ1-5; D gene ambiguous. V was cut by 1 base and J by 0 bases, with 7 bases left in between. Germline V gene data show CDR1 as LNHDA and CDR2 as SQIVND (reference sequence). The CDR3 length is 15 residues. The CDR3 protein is CASSIVGSSNQPQHF. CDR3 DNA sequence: TGTGCCAGTAGTATAGTAGGCAGTAGCAATCAGCCCCAGCATTTT. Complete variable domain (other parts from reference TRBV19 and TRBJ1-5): DGGITQSPKYLFRKEGQNVTLSCEQNLNHDAMYWYRQDPGQGLRLIYYSQIVNDFQKGDIAEGYSVSREKKESFPLTVTSAQKNPTAFYLCASSIVGSSNQPQHFGDGTRLSIL.

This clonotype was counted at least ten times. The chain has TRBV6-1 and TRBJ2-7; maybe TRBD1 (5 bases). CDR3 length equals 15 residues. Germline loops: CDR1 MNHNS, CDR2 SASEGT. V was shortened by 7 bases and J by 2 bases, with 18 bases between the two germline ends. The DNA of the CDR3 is TGTGCCAGCATCGCAGGGCAGAAGTTAACCTACGAGCAGTACTTC. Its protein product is CASIAGQKLTYEQYF.

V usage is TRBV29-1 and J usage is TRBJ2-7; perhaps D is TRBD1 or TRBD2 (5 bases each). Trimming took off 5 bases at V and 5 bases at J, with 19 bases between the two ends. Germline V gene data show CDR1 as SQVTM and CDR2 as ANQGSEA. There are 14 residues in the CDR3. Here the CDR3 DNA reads TGCAGCGTTCTAGGCAGGGAGCCTTCCAACGAGCAGTACTTC. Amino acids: CSVLGREPSNEQYF.

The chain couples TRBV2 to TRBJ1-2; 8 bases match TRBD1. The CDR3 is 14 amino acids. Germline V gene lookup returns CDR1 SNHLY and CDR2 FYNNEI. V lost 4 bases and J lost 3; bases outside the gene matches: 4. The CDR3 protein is CASSVSQGDYGYTF. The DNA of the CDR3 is TGTGCCAGCAGTGTCTCACAGGGGGACTATGGCTACACCTTC.

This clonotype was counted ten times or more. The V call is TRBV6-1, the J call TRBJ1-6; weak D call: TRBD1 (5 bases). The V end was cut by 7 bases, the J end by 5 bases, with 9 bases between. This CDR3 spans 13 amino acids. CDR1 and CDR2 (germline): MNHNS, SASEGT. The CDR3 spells CASIKGDNSPLHF. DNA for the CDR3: TGTGCCAGCATTAAAGGGGATAATTCACCCCTCCACTTT.

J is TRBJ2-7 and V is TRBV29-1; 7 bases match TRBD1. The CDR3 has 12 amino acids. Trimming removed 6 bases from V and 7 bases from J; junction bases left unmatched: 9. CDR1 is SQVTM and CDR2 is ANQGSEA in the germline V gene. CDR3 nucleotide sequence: TGCAGCGTGGGCCGGGACAGAGATGAGCAGTACTTC. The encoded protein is CSVGRDRDEQYF.

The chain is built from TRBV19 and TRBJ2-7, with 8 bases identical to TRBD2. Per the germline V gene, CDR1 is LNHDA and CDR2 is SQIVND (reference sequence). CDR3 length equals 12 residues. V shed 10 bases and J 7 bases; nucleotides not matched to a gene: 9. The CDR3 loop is CATDAGGREQYF. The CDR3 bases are TGTGCCACCGACGCGGGAGGTCGAGAGCAGTACTTC.

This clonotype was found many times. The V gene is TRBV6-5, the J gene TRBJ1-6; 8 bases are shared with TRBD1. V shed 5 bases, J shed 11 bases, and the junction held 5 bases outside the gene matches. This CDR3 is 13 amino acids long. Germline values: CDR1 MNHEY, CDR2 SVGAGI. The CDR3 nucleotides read TGTGCCAGCAGTCACAGGGGGACGCCACCCCTCCACTTT. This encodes CASSHRGTPPLHF.

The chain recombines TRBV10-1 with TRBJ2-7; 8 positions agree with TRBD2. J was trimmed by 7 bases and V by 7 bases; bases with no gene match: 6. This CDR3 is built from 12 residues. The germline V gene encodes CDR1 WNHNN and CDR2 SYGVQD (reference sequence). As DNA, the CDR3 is TGCGCCAGCACTCGAGCGGGGGCGGAGCAGTACTTC. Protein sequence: CASTRAGAEQYF.

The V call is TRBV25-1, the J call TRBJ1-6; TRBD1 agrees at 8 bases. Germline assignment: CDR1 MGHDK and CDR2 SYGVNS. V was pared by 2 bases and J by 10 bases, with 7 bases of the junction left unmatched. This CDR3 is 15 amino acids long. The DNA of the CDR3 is TGTGCCAGCAGTGAAGGCGGACAGGGAAGATCACCCCTCCACTTT. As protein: CASSEGGQGRSPLHF.

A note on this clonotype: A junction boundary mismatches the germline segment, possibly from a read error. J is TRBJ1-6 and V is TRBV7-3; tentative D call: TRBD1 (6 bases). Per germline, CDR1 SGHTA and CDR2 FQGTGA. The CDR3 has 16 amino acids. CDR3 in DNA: TGTGCCAGCAGCTTACGGGGGGGCTCCTATAATTCATCCCTCCACTTT. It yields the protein CASSLRGGSYNSSLHF. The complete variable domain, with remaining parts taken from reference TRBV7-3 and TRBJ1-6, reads GAGVSQTPSNKVTEKGKYVELRCDPISGHTALYWYRQSLGQGPEFLIYFQGTGAADDSGLPNDRFFAVRPEGSVSTLKIQRTERGDSAVYLCASSLRGGSYNSSLHFGNGTRLTVT.

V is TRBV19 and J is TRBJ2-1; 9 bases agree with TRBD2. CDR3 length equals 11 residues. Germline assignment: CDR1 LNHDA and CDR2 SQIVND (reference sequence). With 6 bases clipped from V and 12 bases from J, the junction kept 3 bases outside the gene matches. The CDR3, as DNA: TGTGCCAGTAGCGCGGGAGGGGGGCAGTTCTTC. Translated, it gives CASSAGGGQFF.

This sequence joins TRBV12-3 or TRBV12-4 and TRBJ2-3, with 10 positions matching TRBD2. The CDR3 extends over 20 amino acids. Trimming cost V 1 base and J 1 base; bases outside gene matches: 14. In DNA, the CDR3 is TGTGCCAGCAGTTTAGTTCCGGGTAGCGGGGGGCCCAAAGGCACAGATACGCAGTATTTT. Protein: CASSLVPGSGGPKGTDTQYF.

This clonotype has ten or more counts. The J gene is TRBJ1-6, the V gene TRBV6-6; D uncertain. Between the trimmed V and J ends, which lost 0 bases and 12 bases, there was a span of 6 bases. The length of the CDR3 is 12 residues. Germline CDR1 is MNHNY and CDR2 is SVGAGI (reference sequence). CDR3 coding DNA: TGTGCCAGCAGTTACTCGGTTTTACCCCTCCACTTT. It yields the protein CASSYSVLPLHF.